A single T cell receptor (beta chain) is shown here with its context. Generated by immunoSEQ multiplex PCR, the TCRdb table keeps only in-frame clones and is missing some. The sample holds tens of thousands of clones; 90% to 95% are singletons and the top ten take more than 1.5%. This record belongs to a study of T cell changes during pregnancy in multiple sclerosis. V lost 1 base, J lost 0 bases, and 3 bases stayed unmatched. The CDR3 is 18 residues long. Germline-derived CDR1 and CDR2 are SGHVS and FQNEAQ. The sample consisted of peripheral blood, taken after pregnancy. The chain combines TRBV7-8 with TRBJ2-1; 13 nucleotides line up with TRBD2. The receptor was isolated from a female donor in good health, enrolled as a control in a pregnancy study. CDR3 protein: CASSLGTSGSTSYNEQFF. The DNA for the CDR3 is TGTGCCAGCAGCTTAGGGACTAGCGGGAGTACCTCCTACAATGAGCAGTTCTTC.